This T cell receptor (beta chain) emerged from a study of CD8 T cells in ankylosing spondylitis. TCRdb reanalysed the 5' RACE reads using MiXCR and keeps one entry per CDR3 protein. The sample has hundreds of thousands of distinct CDR3 sequences, over 9.5% seen once. Study-level findings and limits: A motif of eight highly homologous TCR beta variants was seen as apparently characteristic of ankylosing spondylitis blood.

CDR1 is LNHNV and CDR2 is YYDKDF in the germline V gene (reference sequence). The CDR3 consists of 15 residues. The V gene end was trimmed by 0 bases and the J gene end by 5 bases; junction bases not matched to a gene: 3. This clonotype was counted at least ten times. Antigen specificity is unknown. The V gene is TRBV15, the J gene TRBJ1-4, with 7 nucleotides matching TRBD1. The clonotype was recovered from a male donor with ankylosing spondylitis. The specimen sequenced was blood, either unsorted or a sorted T cell fraction (not recorded which). CDR3 nucleotide sequence: TGTGCCACCAGCAGAGATCGACAGGGAAATGAAAAACTGTTTTTT. Protein sequence: CATSRDRQGNEKLFF.